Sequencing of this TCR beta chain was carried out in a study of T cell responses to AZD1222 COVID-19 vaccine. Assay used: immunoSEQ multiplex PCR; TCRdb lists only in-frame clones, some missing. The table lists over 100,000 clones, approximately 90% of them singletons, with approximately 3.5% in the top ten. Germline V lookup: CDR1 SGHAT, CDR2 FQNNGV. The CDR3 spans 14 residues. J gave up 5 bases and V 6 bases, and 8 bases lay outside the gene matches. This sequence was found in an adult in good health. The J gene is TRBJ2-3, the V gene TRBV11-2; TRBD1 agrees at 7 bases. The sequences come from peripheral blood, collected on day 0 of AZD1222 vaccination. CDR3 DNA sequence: TGTGCCAGCAGGGGACAGCCCCATCTAGATACGCAGTATTTT. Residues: CASRGQPHLDTQYF.